This TCR beta chain was retrieved from a study of blood T cell repertoires in COVID-19. Those enrolled, adults aged about 18 to 89 years, came from some 23 US areas. The CDR3 spans 16 residues. Germline assignment: CDR1 WNHNN and CDR2 SYGVQD (reference sequence). Between the trimmed V and J ends, which lost 0 bases and 0 bases, there was a span of 9 bases. The assay was immunoSEQ multiplex PCR, and TCRdb's table has in-frame clones only and misses some. The sample lists hundreds of thousands of clones, 75% to 90% occurring once. This chain uses TRBV10-1 with TRBJ1-5; a possible D gene is TRBD1 (5 bases). Sequencing input: PBMCs or T cells enriched from blood (not recorded which). This TCR came from a woman aged 40-49 years who had recovered from COVID-19. The CDR3 sequence is CASSESTGGSNQPQHF. The DNA of the CDR3 is TGCGCCAGCAGTGAGTCGACGGGGGGTAGCAATCAGCCCCAGCATTTT.